This is a list of T cell receptor beta chains from one sample in a study of cytomegalovirus exposure and HLA in healthy donors. The assay was immunoSEQ multiplex PCR, and TCRdb's table has in-frame clones only and misses some. The sample has about 130,000 clones, roughly 79% seen once; the top ten hold around 1.9%. The source material was PBMCs. These receptors were collected from a woman in her 40s in good health and CMV-seronegative. Each CDR3 is given with its conserved first and last residue. A D gene is named only where the DNA matches it firmly. Size tells how often a clone was seen (once, few, many) or the class of an expanded clone, and some rows leave it out.

abundance,j_gene,d_gene,v_gene,CDR3aa,CDR3nt
NA,TRBJ1-1,TRBD1,TRBV5-1,CASSPQGENTEAFF,TGCGCCAGCAGCCCGCAGGGGGAAAACACTGAAGCTTTCTTT
NA,TRBJ1-3,NA,TRBV18,CASSPEGSGNTIYF,TGTGCCAGCTCACCGGAGGGCTCTGGAAACACCATATATTTT
NA,TRBJ2-1,TRBD2,TRBV27,CASSFGTNNEQFF,TGTGCCAGCAGTTTTGGGACTAACAATGAGCAGTTCTTC
NA,TRBJ2-2,TRBD2,TRBV30,CAWTRGEGKLFF,TGTGCCTGGACCCGGGGGGAAGGGAAGCTGTTTTTT
NA,TRBJ2-3,NA,TRBV5-8,CASSFRDTQYF,TGTGCCAGCAGCTTTCGGGATACGCAGTATTTT
NA,TRBJ2-3,TRBD2,TRBV27,CASSLLPGGHTDTQYF,TGTGCCAGCAGTTTATTACCGGGAGGACACACAGATACGCAGTATTTT
NA,TRBJ2-7,NA,TRBV4-1,CASSQDRGSTYEQYF,TGCGCCAGCAGCCAAGATCGGGGGAGCACCTACGAGCAGTACTTC
NA,TRBJ2-7,TRBD1,TRBV27,CASSFGTAAYEQYF,TGTGCCAGCAGTTTTGGGACAGCAGCCTACGAGCAGTACTTC
few,TRBJ1-5,NA,TRBV5-6,CASSFWSEESYSNQPQHF,TGTGCCAGCAGCTTCTGGTCTGAGGAGAGTTATAGCAATCAGCCCCAGCATTTT
NA,TRBJ2-7,TRBD1,TRBV5-1,CASSLGTGGGYSYEQYF,TGCGCCAGCAGCCTCGGGACAGGGGGGGGCTACTCCTACGAGCAGTACTTC
once,TRBJ2-3,TRBD1,TRBV7-6,CASRLGAGGSTDTQYF,TGTGCCAGCAGACTAGGAGCAGGGGGCTCGACAGATACGCAGTATTTT